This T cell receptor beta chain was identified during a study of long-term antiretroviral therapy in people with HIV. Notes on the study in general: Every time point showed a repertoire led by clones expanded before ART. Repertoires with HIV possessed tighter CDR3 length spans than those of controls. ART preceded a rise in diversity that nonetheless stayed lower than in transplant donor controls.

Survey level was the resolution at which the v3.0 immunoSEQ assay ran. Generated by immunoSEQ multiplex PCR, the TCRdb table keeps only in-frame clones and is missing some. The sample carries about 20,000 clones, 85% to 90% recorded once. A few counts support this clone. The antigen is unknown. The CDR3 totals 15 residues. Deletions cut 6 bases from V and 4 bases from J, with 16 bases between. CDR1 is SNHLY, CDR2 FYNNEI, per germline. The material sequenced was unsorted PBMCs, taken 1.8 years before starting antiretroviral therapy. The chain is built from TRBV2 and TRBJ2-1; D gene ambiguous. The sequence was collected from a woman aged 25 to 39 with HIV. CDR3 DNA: TGTGCCAGCAGCTACTCCTCCGACCCTTACAATGAGCAGTTCTTC. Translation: CASSYSSDPYNEQFF. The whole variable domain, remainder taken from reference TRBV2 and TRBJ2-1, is EPEVTQTPSHQVTQMGQEVILRCVPISNHLYFYWYRQILGQKVEFLVSFYNNEISEKSEIFDDQFSVERPDGSNFTLKIRSTKLEDSAMYFCASSYSSDPYNEQFFGPGTRLTVL.